A selection of T cell receptor beta chains follows, all from one sample in a study of PD-L1 blockade in urothelial cancer. TCRdb's copy holds only in-frame clones and misses some; the assay was immunoSEQ multiplex PCR. The table records about 110,000 clones, approximately 89% of them present only once. The sample in question was PBMCs, obtained around atezolizumab (anti-PD-L1) treatment. The origin of the receptors is a man aged 60 to 75 with urothelial cancer. The CDR3 runs from the conserved cysteine through the conserved F or W. Rows may omit the clone size; those that give it use once, few, many or a size class.

abundance	j_gene	v_gene	CDR3aa
once	TRBJ1-2	TRBV5-4	CASSMDRANYGYTF
NA	TRBJ1-1	TRBV2	CASSGQGPMNTEAFF
NA	TRBJ2-2	TRBV5-1	CATSTSGRIINTGELFF
few	TRBJ1-2	TRBV19	CASSSPSTVNYGYTF
NA	TRBJ2-5	TRBV9	CASSAETSGETQYF
NA	TRBJ1-3	TRBV9	CASSLGQGHSGNTIYF
NA	TRBJ1-3	TRBV30	CAWGTLSGNTIYF
NA	TRBJ1-1	TRBV7-3	CASSLKVLRVEAFF
NA	TRBJ2-7	TRBV7-3	CASSLTTGGEQYF
NA	TRBJ1-4	TRBV7-6	CASSPQPGGANEKLFF
NA	TRBJ2-2	TRBV7-3	CASSPDPLEPGELFF
NA	TRBJ2-7	TRBV6-1	CASTLGGSSYEQYF
NA	TRBJ2-7	TRBV5-1	CASSSSPGSSEQYF
NA	TRBJ1-5	TRBV6-1	CASSLLSGQPQHF
NA	TRBJ2-7	TRBV30	CAWTRQGAGEQYF
NA	TRBJ2-7	TRBV4-3	CASSQDRSGRYEQYF
NA	TRBJ2-2	TRBV7-9	CASSTTTGSPIGELFF
NA	TRBJ2-3	TRBV7-2	CASSLPGGTDTQYF
NA	TRBJ2-5	TRBV4-2	CASSRTGTVGETQYF
NA	TRBJ1-2	TRBV30	CAWTGQQEYGYTF
NA	TRBJ2-2	TRBV2	CASSEGYGFTGELFF
NA	TRBJ2-2	TRBV7-8	CASSLARLAGVSRDTGELFF
NA	TRBJ1-5	TRBV7-7	CASNKGKGYSNQPQHF
NA	TRBJ2-5	TRBV29-1	CSVEGAGGYQETQYF
NA	TRBJ2-3	TRBV30	CAWSPTDRVDTDTQYF
NA	TRBJ1-1	TRBV30	CAWSVRMNTEAFF
NA	TRBJ2-2	TRBV5-4	CASSLMLAGNRELFF
NA	TRBJ1-2	TRBV18	CASSPQGYNYGYTF
NA	TRBJ2-2	TRBV9	CASRLSTSTGELFF
once	TRBJ1-6	TRBV7-2	CASSLGTGFSYNSPLHF
NA	TRBJ2-7	TRBV18	CASSPRVQGVHEQYF
NA	TRBJ1-1	TRBV29-1	CSVVGQGASAFF
NA	TRBJ2-5	TRBV5-1	CASSTMTGEEETQYF
NA	TRBJ2-1	TRBV18	CASSPGTGAYNEQFF
NA	TRBJ2-6	TRBV29-1	CSVEAGSGANVLTF
NA	TRBJ2-7	TRBV2	CASSRDGTSFYEQYF
NA	TRBJ1-1	TRBV11-1	CASSPFGQARDTEAFF
NA	TRBJ2-7	TRBV7-6	CASSQGLAGNYEQYF
NA	TRBJ1-5	TRBV7-2	CASSFGSGGQPQHF
NA	TRBJ2-3	TRBV15	CATSRALGGRTRSNTDTQYF
NA	TRBJ2-2	TRBV7-3	CASSNGGAGELFF
NA	TRBJ2-5	TRBV2	CASSANSGRRETQYF
NA	TRBJ2-3	TRBV4-2	CASSQDLALTDTQYF
NA	TRBJ2-1	TRBV5-4	CASSRGTSGGANEQFF
NA	TRBJ1-3	TRBV2	CASSVRGGSFGNTIYF
NA	TRBJ1-6	TRBV7-9	CASSLDQGNSPLHF
NA	TRBJ1-3	TRBV9	CASSVDPTNRNTIYF
NA	TRBJ2-6	TRBV7-2	CASSLGASGANVLTF
NA	TRBJ2-1	TRBV19	CASSPVEVSSYNEQFF
NA	TRBJ2-3	TRBV4-2	CASSQRGGTSGGGSTDTQYF
NA	TRBJ2-1	TRBV4-1	CASSQQGFSYNEQFF
NA	TRBJ2-7	TRBV7-7	CASSREIRSYEQYF
NA	TRBJ1-5	TRBV2	CASSYNPGQFGQPQHF
NA	TRBJ2-5	TRBV4-2	CASSKLEDYQETQYF
few	TRBJ2-1	TRBV4-2	CASSPQKLRGSTGDEQFF
NA	TRBJ1-1	TRBV28	CASTSPGWGTEAFF
NA	TRBJ1-4	TRBV7-9	CASSPRQLTTNEKLFF
NA	TRBJ2-1	TRBV21-1	CASSSTWPRDSCQGEQFF
NA	TRBJ2-7	TRBV19	CASSAGSYEQYF
NA	TRBJ2-4	TRBV2	CASSEDRSSKNIQYF